One sample yielded the 20 T cell receptor beta chains listed below, sequenced in a study of blood T cells in healthy people across ages. A second roughly 6 to 11 cycle PCR used barcoded and J-beta primers. TCRdb reprocessed the 5' RACE reads via MiXCR and lists one record per CDR3 protein. The table records 800,000 or so distinct CDR3 sequences, 35% to 50% of them present only once. The source material was blood. These receptor sequences come from a man older than 75 in good health.

With respect to this clonotype: At one end, the junction sequence differs from germline, possibly due to a read error. The gene calls are TRBV11-3 and TRBJ2-7, with D unclear. The CDR3 has 12 residues. CDR1 is SGHNT, CDR2 YENEEA, per germline. For the CDR3, the DNA is TGTGCCAGCGGCTTAGACGGCTACGAGCAGTACTTC. Protein: CASGLDGYEQYF.

J is TRBJ1-2 and V is TRBV4-3; the D is unclear. Germline loops: CDR1 LGHNA, CDR2 YSLEER. Between the trimmed V and J ends, which lost 2 bases and 4 bases, there was a span of 17 bases. The CDR3 has 16 residues. CDR3 sequence: CASSQFSMGSSYGYTF. The CDR3 bases are TGCGCCAGCAGCCAATTCAGCATGGGCAGTAGCTATGGCTACACCTTC.

A few counts support this clonotype. The chain is built from TRBV12-3 or TRBV12-4 and TRBJ2-3; possibly TRBD2 for D (5 bases). The CDR3 extends over 13 amino acids. The ends were cut back, 6 bases at V and 3 bases at J, with 10 bases in the middle. CDR3 sequence (DNA): TGTGCCAGCAGCCGGACGGGAACAGATACGCAGTATTTT. Protein: CASSRTGTDTQYF.

This clonotype was counted many times. The chain joins TRBV7-2 to TRBJ2-5; TRBD1 is a possible D gene (5 bases). Germline-derived CDR1 and CDR2 are SGHTA and FQGNSA. Trimming left V 6 bases short and J 3 bases short, with 20 bases between. The CDR3 loop spans 16 amino acids. This CDR3 is CASSRSRAGREETQYF. DNA of the CDR3: TGTGCCAGCAGTCGATCTAGGGCAGGCAGGGAAGAGACCCAGTACTTC. Full variable domain (outside the CDR3, taken from reference TRBV7-2 and TRBJ2-5): GAGVSQSPSNKVTEKGKDVELRCDPISGHTALYWYRQSLGQGLEFLIYFQGNSAPDKSGLPSDRFSAERTGGSVSTLTIQRTQQEDSAVYLCASSRSRAGREETQYFGPGTRLLVL.

This rearrangement joins TRBV6-5 to TRBJ2-4; D is possibly TRBD1 (5 bases). The DNA end is more similar to TRBJ2-7, so the J call may be wrong. The germline gives CDR1 MNHEY, CDR2 SVGAGI. This CDR3 contains 13 residues. This CDR3 reads CASSYSKGYEQYF. DNA for the CDR3: TGTGCCAGCAGTTACTCGAAGGGGTACGAGCAGTACTTC.

The J gene is TRBJ2-7, the V gene TRBV28, with D unclear. Germline V gene sequence: CDR1 MDHEN, CDR2 SYDVKM. The CDR3 runs to 15 residues. Trimming removed 5 bases from V and 0 bases from J, with 14 bases in between. CDR3 DNA: TGTGCCAGCAGTGCTACGGACGGTTACTCCTACGAGCAGTACTTC. Translation: CASSATDGYSYEQYF.

The chain has TRBV20-1 and TRBJ2-5, with 16 positions matching TRBD2. The closer fit of TRBJ2-7 to the DNA end suggests the J call may be wrong. CDR1 is DFQATT, CDR2 SNEGSKA, per germline (reference sequence). This CDR3 has 18 residues. The CDR3 DNA is TGCAGTGCTAGAGAGGGACTAGCGGGAGGGCAGACGTCCTACGAGCAGTACTTC. It translates to CSAREGLAGGQTSYEQYF.

The chain combines TRBV11-2 with TRBJ1-4; tentatively, D is TRBD1 (6 bases). Trimming shortened V by 5 bases and J by 0 bases, and 10 bases separated the two germline ends. CDR3 length: 15 residues. Germline values: CDR1 SGHAT, CDR2 FQNNGV. Here the CDR3 reads CASSVRQATNEKLFF. CDR3 bases: TGTGCCAGCAGCGTCCGACAGGCAACTAATGAAAAACTGTTTTTT.

This clonotype was seen at least ten times. V gene TRBV12-3 or TRBV12-4 combines with J gene TRBJ2-5; 7 positions match TRBD2. The J segment lost 5 bases and the V segment lost 3 bases, leaving 9 bases of the junction unmatched. The CDR3 runs 15 residues. Here the CDR3 reads CASSFFGQGGETQYF. The CDR3 coding sequence is TGTGCCAGCAGTTTCTTCGGGCAGGGAGGGGAGACCCAGTACTTC.

This clonotype was detected once. The rearrangement uses TRBV6-5 and TRBJ1-4; possibly TRBD1 for D (5 bases). V was shortened by 6 bases and J by 6 bases, with 17 bases between the two germline ends. The CDR3 extends over 15 amino acids. Germline CDR1 is MNHEY and CDR2 is SVGAGI. The CDR3 nucleotides are TGTGCCAGCAGCCCCGACAGATCCAGTGATGAAAAACTGTTTTTT. Its translation: CASSPDRSSDEKLFF.

The gene calls are TRBV29-1 and TRBJ2-3; D is perhaps TRBD2 (5 bases). V lost 4 bases and J lost 3, with 20 bases in between. The CDR3 is 16 amino acids. CDR1 and CDR2 (germline): SQVTM, ANQGSEA. The CDR3 loop reads CSVATLPGKDTDTQYF. For the CDR3, the DNA is TGCAGCGTTGCTACATTACCGGGGAAGGATACAGATACGCAGTATTTT.

This clonotype was counted between two and nine times. V usage is TRBV7-2 and J usage is TRBJ2-5; 9 bases align to TRBD1. The J call may be faulty, since TRBJ2-7 better matches the DNA end. The CDR3 consists of 15 residues. Germline values: CDR1 SGHTA, CDR2 FQGNSA. CDR3 DNA: TGTGCCAGCAGCGGCCCGGGACAGGGTTTCTACGAGCAGTACTTC. It specifies CASSGPGQGFYEQYF.

The CDR3 sequence is CASTQMAGQEAFF. The DNA for the CDR3 is TGTGCCAGTACCCAAATGGCGGGACAGGAAGCGTTCTTC. The chain links TRBV19 to TRBJ2-1; TRBD1 aligns across 8 bases. Germline V lookup: CDR1 LNHDA, CDR2 SQIVND (reference sequence). The CDR3 totals 13 residues. The trim removed 7 bases at V and 15 bases at J, leaving 14 bases unmatched.

This clonotype was counted only a few times. This chain links TRBV6-2 or TRBV6-3 with TRBJ2-4; TRBD2 might be the D (6 bases). The DNA end lines up better with TRBJ2-7; the J call may be wrong. The germline V gene has CDR1 MNHEY and CDR2 SVGEGT. The CDR3 spans 17 residues. CDR3 loop: CASSYSGTGSPGYEQYF. Here the CDR3 DNA reads TGTGCCAGCAGTTACTCCGGGACTGGATCACCGGGGTACGAGCAGTACTTC.

Ten or more counts support this clonotype. A much larger clone differs by one base, so this may be a read error. The rearrangement joins TRBV15 to TRBJ1-2; 7 bases align to TRBD1. With 5 bases clipped from V and 0 bases from J, the junction kept 6 bases outside the gene matches. Germline assignment: CDR1 LNHNV and CDR2 YYDKDF (reference sequence). CDR3 length equals 15 residues. CDR3 coding DNA: TGTGCCACCAGCGCGGTACAGGGGACTAACTATGGCTACACCTTC. Encoded protein: CATSAVQGTNYGYTF.

The V gene is TRBV12-3 or TRBV12-4, the J gene TRBJ2-3; 8 positions match TRBD2. CDR3 size: 15 residues. The V segment lost 6 bases and the J segment 0 bases; nucleotides outside the gene matches: 5. The CDR3 nucleotides are TGTGCCAGCAGCACGACTAGCGCTAGCACAGATACGCAGTATTTT. It codes for CASSTTSASTDTQYF.

V usage is TRBV20-1 and J usage is TRBJ2-5; D may match TRBD1 or TRBD2 (6 bases each). The end of the DNA aligns better with TRBJ2-7, so the J call may be wrong. Germline-derived CDR1 and CDR2 are DFQATT and SNEGSKA (reference sequence). The CDR3 extends over 11 amino acids. The CDR3 region has the DNA TGCAGTGCCCTTAGGGGGGACGAGCAGTACTTC. Its translation is CSALRGDEQYF.

CDR3 sequence: CSAPSGGSTDTQYF. CDR3 DNA sequence: TGCAGTGCTCCTTCTGGCGGGAGCACAGATACGCAGTATTTT. The chain is built from TRBV20-1 and TRBJ2-3; D might be TRBD2 (5 bases). The V gene lost 5 bases and the J gene lost 0 bases, with 12 bases spanning the gap. Germline V gives CDR1 DFQATT, CDR2 SNEGSKA (reference sequence). The CDR3 spans 14 residues.

This clonotype appeared many times. The chain couples TRBV20-1 to TRBJ1-2, with D maybe TRBD1 (6 bases). The ends were cut back, 7 bases at V and 4 bases at J, with 13 bases in the middle. The CDR3 extends over 12 amino acids. Germline V gives CDR1 DFQATT, CDR2 SNEGSKA (reference sequence). The CDR3 DNA reads TGCAGTGTCGAGGACAGTACCTATGGCTACACCTTC. Amino acid sequence: CSVEDSTYGYTF.

The J gene is TRBJ2-3, the V gene TRBV20-1; D may match TRBD1 or TRBD2 (8 bases each). The germline CDR1 and CDR2 sequences are DFQATT and SNEGSKA (reference sequence). V lost 7 bases and J lost 2, with 25 bases in between. The CDR3 totals 17 residues. CDR3 DNA sequence: TGCAGTGTCGAGACCAGGGGGCGCGGGGGGTCCACAGATACGCAGTATTTT. Its protein product is CSVETRGRGGSTDTQYF.